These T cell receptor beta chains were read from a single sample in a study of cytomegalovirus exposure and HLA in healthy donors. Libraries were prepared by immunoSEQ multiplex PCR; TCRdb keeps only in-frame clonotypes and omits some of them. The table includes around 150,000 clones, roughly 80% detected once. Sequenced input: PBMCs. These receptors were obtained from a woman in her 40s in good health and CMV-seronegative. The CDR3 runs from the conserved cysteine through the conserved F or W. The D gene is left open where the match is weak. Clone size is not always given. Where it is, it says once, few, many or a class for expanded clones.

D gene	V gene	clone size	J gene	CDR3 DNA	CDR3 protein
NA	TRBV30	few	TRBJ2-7	TGTGCCTGGACCCGGGTGGACAGCGCCTACGAGCAGTACTTC	CAWTRVDSAYEQYF
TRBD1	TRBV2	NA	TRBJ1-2	TGTGCCAGCAGTGCCAGGACAGGCTTTAACTATGGCTACACCTTC	CASSARTGFNYGYTF
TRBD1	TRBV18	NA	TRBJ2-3	TGTGCCAGCTCACCCTACGCGACAGGGTCGAGCACAGATACGCAGTATTTT	CASSPYATGSSTDTQYF
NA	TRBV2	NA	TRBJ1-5	TGTGCCAGCAGTGGAGGGCCGGGAGGGTCCCAGCATTTT	CASSGGPGGSQHF
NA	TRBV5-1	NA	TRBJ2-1	TGCGCCAGCAGCTCAAAGTACAGGGATGCCTACAATGAGCAGTTCTTC	CASSSKYRDAYNEQFF
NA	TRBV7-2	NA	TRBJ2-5	TGTGCCAGCAGCCCCTTTTACCGGGCCCAGTACTTC	CASSPFYRAQYF
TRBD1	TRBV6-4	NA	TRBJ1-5	TGTGCCAGCAGTGAAACAGGGGACAGCAATCAGCCCCAGCATTTT	CASSETGDSNQPQHF
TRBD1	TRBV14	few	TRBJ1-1	TGTGCCAGCAGCCCTCCCCAGGGGGCTCCTGAAGCTTTCTTT	CASSPPQGAPEAFF
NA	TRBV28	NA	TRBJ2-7	TGTGCCAGCAGTTTCCTGAGAGGAGGGGTAGTCTACGAGCAGTACTTC	CASSFLRGGVVYEQYF
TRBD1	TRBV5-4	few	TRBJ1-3	TGTGCCAGCAGCTTGGCGGGGGGTTGGACAGGGTCCTCTGGAAACACCATATATTTT	CASSLAGGWTGSSGNTIYF
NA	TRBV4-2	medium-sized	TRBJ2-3	TGTGCCAGCAGCCAAGATCCAGGGGGCACAGATACGCAGTATTTT	CASSQDPGGTDTQYF
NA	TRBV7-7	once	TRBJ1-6	TGTGCCATAGACTTACCGGGACATCATAATTCACCCCTCCACTTT	CAIDLPGHHNSPLHF
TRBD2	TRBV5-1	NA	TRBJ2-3	TGCGCCAGCAGTCCCGGGACTAGCGGGAGGGCCTCAGATACGCAGTATTTT	CASSPGTSGRASDTQYF
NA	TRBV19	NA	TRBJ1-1	TGTGCCAGTAGTATGTTTCAGGGTCGTAACATTTTCTTT	CASSMFQGRNIFF
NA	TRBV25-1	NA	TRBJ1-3	TGTGCCAGCAGTTACAGCTCTGGAAACACCATATATTTT	CASSYSSGNTIYF
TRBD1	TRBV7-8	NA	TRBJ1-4	TGTGCCAGCAGCTTAGAAAGGGGGCGCCCGTTTTTT	CASSLERGRPFF
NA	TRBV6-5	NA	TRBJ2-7	TGTGCCAGCAGTTACTCAGCAGGCGAAACCTCCTACGAGCAGTACTTC	CASSYSAGETSYEQYF
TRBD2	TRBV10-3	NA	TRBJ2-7	TGTGCCTTGGGCCCGGGACTAGCGGGAGGGAGGGAGTACGAGCAGTACTTC	CALGPGLAGGREYEQYF
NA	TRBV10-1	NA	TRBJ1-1	TGCGCCAGCGGGAGTGGGACTGAAGCTTTCTTT	CASGSGTEAFF
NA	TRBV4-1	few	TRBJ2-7	TGCGCCAGCAGCCAAGATAGACTACCCACCTACGAGCAGTACTTC	CASSQDRLPTYEQYF